This paragraph covers one TCR beta chain sequence. Its antigen is as yet unknown. The entry originates in a study of immune evolution from preneoplasia to lung adenocarcinoma. Sequencing was performed with immunoSEQ multiplex PCR; in TCRdb, only in-frame clones are kept and a portion is missing. This repertoire shows about 5,000 clones, approximately 86% found once; its top ten account for about 20%. Study-wide results and caveats: Later-stage lesions seemingly showed higher T cell density and diversity than normal lung. Top clone share appeared to fall from AAH through AIS, MIA, adenocarcinoma.

CDR1 is SGHRS and CDR2 is YFSETQ in the germline V gene. CDR3 length: 12 amino acids. V lost 0 bases to trimming and J lost 6 bases, with 3 bases between them. This TCR came from a donor at least 70 years old with lung adenocarcinoma. The sequenced sample was FFPE adjacent normal lung tissue. The gene calls are TRBV5-1 and TRBJ2-2; D gene uncertain. CDR3 region: CASSLGSGELFF. For the CDR3, the DNA is TGCGCCAGCAGCTTGGGATCCGGGGAGCTGTTTTTT.